A single T cell receptor (beta chain) is shown here with its context. Repertoires were generated with immunoSEQ multiplex PCR, while TCRdb's copy carries only in-frame clones and drops some. In the table there are roughly 110,000 clones, 85% to 95% of which are singletons. The sample originates from a study of T cell changes during pregnancy in multiple sclerosis. The CDR3 is 16 amino acids. The V gene end was trimmed by 2 bases and the J gene end by 3 bases; junction bases not matched to a gene: 4. CDR1 is MDHEN and CDR2 is SYDVKM in the germline V gene. The V and J genes are TRBV28 and TRBJ2-3; TRBD2 matches at 11 bases. This clonotype originated in a female donor with multiple sclerosis, enrolled in a pregnancy study. Sequencing was performed on peripheral blood, taken after pregnancy. The CDR3 reads CASSLQTSGRTDTQYF. As DNA, the CDR3 is TGTGCCAGCAGTTTACAAACTAGCGGGAGAACAGATACGCAGTATTTT.